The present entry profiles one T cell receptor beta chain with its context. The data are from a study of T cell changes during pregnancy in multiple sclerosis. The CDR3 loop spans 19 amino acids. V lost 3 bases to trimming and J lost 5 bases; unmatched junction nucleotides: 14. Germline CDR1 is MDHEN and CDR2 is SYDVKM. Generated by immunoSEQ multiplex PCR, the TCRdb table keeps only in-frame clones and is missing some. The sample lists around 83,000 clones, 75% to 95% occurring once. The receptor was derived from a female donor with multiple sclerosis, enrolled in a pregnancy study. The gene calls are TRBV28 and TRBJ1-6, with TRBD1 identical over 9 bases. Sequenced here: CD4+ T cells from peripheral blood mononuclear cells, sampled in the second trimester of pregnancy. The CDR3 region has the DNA TGTGCCAGCAGTTTGGAGGGACAGGGCGTTCTTACAAATAATTCACCCCTCCACTTT. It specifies CASSLEGQGVLTNNSPLHF.